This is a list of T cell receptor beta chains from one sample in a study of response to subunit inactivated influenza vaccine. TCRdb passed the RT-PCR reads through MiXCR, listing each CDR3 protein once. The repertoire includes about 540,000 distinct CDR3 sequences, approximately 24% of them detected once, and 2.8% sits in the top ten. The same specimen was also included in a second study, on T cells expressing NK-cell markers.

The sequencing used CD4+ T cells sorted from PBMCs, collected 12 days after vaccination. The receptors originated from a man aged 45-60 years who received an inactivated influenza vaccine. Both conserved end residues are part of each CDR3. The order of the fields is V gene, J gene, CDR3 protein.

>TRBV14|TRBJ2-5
CASSQGLAGVKQETQYF
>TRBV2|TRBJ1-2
CASSTDRVDGYTF
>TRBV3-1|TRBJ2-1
CASSPLTSGRVRFF
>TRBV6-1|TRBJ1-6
CASSRTGYNSPLHF
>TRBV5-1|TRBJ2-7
CASSLAPGRAEQYF
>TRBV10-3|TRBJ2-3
CAISGIGASSTDTQYF
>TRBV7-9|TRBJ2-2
CASSLGLAETGELFF
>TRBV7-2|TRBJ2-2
CASSPEEIRELFF
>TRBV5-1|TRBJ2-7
CASSLAGTIYEQYF
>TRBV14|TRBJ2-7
CASSTSPFVPGPSSYEQYF
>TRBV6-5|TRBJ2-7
CASSYLREPTYEQYF
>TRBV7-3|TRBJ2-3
CASSSRQGPAGVDTQYF
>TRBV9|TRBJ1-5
CASSVEGINQPQHF
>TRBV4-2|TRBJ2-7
CASSQDLGGSYEQYF
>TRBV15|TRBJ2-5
CATSTLGRGETQYF
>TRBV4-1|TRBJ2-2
CASSQGGGANTGELFF
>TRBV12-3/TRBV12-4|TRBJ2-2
CASRDTGTRIFGELFF
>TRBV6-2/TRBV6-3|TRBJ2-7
CASSYLPGLAGAYEQYF
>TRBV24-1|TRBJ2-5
CATSDPSPTGGTETQYF
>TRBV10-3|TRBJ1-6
CAISARDRESPLHF
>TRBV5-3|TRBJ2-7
CARGPGILCYEQYF
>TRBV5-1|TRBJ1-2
CASSLGTGHTMFGYTF
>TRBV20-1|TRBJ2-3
CSAPTLAGVADTQYF
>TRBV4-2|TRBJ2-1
CASSQLLAGGPHEQFF